This T cell receptor beta chain was captured in a study of T-cell memory formation after mild COVID-19 (dated by TCRdb to the early 2020s). Study-level background: Most TCR sequence clusters were specific to one of the two donors. In two donors, T-cell clones that expanded and contracted after mild COVID-19 were tracked by sequencing TCRalpha and TCRbeta repertoires over time. The cohort comprised two young, previously healthy adult volunteers, one female and one male. Broader findings and caveats from the paper: The study covered only a couple of mild cases, and larger cohorts including severe cases with pre-infection samples were considered necessary. Contracting CD4+ clones were found mainly in CM and EM memory subsets, while CD8+ clones were enriched in EMRA. Some responding clones were detected in pre-infection memory, which suggested that pre-existing cross-reactive memory T cells had joined the SARS-CoV-2 response. From day 15 to 85, contracting clones showed balanced CD4/CD8 phenotypes, whereas a second wave of clones that expanded from day 15 to 37 leaned towards CD4+. SARS-CoV-2 specificity was not confirmed for the second-wave clones peaking on day 37.

A note on this clonotype: The antigen it binds to is not known. No clone much larger than this one lies a single base away; base qualities are absent.

The CDR1 and CDR2 encoded by the germline V gene are SGHTA and FQGTGA. From cysteine to phenylalanine, the CDR3 is 17 amino acids long. CDR3 DNA only is kept here, 51 bases in frame from base 1. V loses 5 bases at its end and J loses 1 base; junction bases beyond the gene matches: 12. Ficoll-Paque density gradient centrifugation was used to isolate PBMCs. The listed sequencing device is Illumina NovaSeq 6000. TCRalpha and TCRbeta cDNA libraries were constructed by 5'RACE with constant-segment primers, with sample barcodes and unique molecular identifiers being introduced. RNA was extracted from every sample with Trizol reagent. Amplification of the libraries took two PCR steps, and the second step added a second sample barcode plus Illumina TruSeq adapters. Libraries were sequenced on an Illumina NovaSeq with 2 x 150 bp paired-end reads. The study's own analysis went as follows. The reads were demultiplexed and collapsed into UMI-guided consensus sequences using migec v1.2.7. Using mixcr v2.1.11, UMI consensuses were aligned to TRA and TRB V and J templates and then assembled into clonotypes. Clonotypes were classified as expanded or contracted when called significant by both edgeR and NoisET, with noise models trained on biological replicates. For edgeR calls, the thresholds were a false discovery rate-adjusted p below 0.01 and a log2 fold-change of 1. PCA with hierarchical clustering of max-normalized trajectories of the 1000 most abundant clonotypes was used as exploratory dynamics analysis. The CD4 or CD8 phenotype of responding clones was assigned using the separately sequenced CD4+ and CD8+ repertoires. The public reads were quality trimmed at Q25 with fastp and then assembled into clones with MiXCR by TCRdb, keeping productive beta chains. For every CDR3 protein sequence, its rows merge into one entry that carries the most common genes and DNA. The V and J calls here are based on TCRdb, not the publication. The sample data list fewer than 700,000 distinct CDR3 sequences, and about 22% of these were observed just once. Clones ranked in the top ten supply approximately 8.4% of the sample.

The sample consisted of PBMCs or a T cell subset sorted from them (not recorded which). The sequence joins TRBV7-3 to TRBJ1-1, with TRBD1 matching 8 junction bases. This receptor was taken from an adult woman who had mild COVID-19 (a few samples of this study predate the infection). The sample titles of this study are shuffled in the database, so cell type and time point are left out; the donor was told from shared clones. CDR3 loop: CASSASDRDPKNTEAFF. The DNA is TGTGCCAGCAGCGCGTCGGACAGGGATCCCAAGAACACTGAAGCTTTCTTT.